These T cell receptor beta chains were read from a single sample in a study of blood T cell repertoires in COVID-19. Clones were sequenced by immunoSEQ multiplex PCR, and TCRdb holds only the in-frame ones, with some missing. The profile shows over 50,000 clones, over 75% of them singletons. Sequenced material: peripheral blood. All receptors derive from a man of 80 years or more with active or convalescent COVID-19. CDR3s include the opening cysteine and the closing phenylalanine or tryptophan. Each record gives: V gene, D gene, clone size, J gene, CDR3 protein, CDR3 DNA. D genes are given only for firm matches. The size entry is marked missing in some rows and otherwise reads once, few, many or a size class.

>TRBV5-1|TRBD1|.|TRBJ2-3
CASSPGQEADTQYF
TGCGCCAGCAGCCCCGGACAGGAGGCAGATACGCAGTATTTT
>TRBV19|.|.|TRBJ2-7
CASSMDSSYEQYF
TGTGCCAGTAGTATGGACAGTTCCTACGAGCAGTACTTC
>TRBV3-1/TRBV3-2|.|.|TRBJ2-3
CASSQARWTAHKYF
TGTGCCAGCAGCCAAGCCCGATGGACAGCTCATAAGTATTTT
>TRBV6-5|.|.|TRBJ2-1
CASKEAGRNEQFF
TGTGCCAGCAAAGAGGCAGGGCGGAATGAGCAGTTCTTC
>TRBV7-2|TRBD2|once|TRBJ2-7
CASSLSSGSSYEQYF
TGTGCCAGCAGCTTATCTAGCGGGAGCTCCTACGAGCAGTACTTC
>TRBV6-4|.|few|TRBJ2-7
CASSVAGF
TGTGCCAGCAGTGTGGCGGGCTTC
>TRBV7-9|.|.|TRBJ2-2
CASSLAAYTGELFF
TGTGCCAGCAGCTTAGCGGCCTACACCGGGGAGCTGTTTTTT
>TRBV27|.|once|TRBJ2-2
CASRSGGSVAGELFF
TGTGCCAGCAGATCTGGGGGGTCAGTAGCCGGGGAGCTGTTTTTT
>TRBV6-4|TRBD1|.|TRBJ2-1
CASSDRDSDEQFF
TGTGCCAGCAGTGACCGGGACAGCGATGAGCAGTTCTTC
>TRBV29-1|.|once|TRBJ2-2
CSAHEGAREVGELFF
TGCAGCGCCCACGAAGGGGCCAGGGAGGTCGGGGAGCTGTTTTTT
>TRBV7-2|TRBD1|.|TRBJ2-7
CASSLGGTGGRSEQYF
TGTGCCAGCAGCTTAGGGGGGACAGGGGGCCGGAGCGAGCAGTACTTC
>TRBV6-1|.|few|TRBJ1-6
CASSEVRANASPLHF
TGTGCCAGCAGTGAGGTCAGGGCAAACGCTTCACCCCTCCACTTT
>TRBV6-2/TRBV6-3|TRBD2|.|TRBJ2-7
CASSYQGLGVKF
TGTGCCAGCAGTTACCAAGGACTAGGCGTCAAGTTC
>TRBV28|.|.|TRBJ2-3
CASSSPGEEDTQYF
TGTGCCAGCAGTTCCCCGGGGGAGGAAGATACGCAGTATTTT
>TRBV3-1/TRBV3-2|.|.|TRBJ1-4
CASSDTAATNEKLFF
TGTGCCAGCAGCGATACAGCTGCAACTAATGAAAAACTGTTTTTT
>TRBV5-5|.|.|TRBJ2-7
CASSGEDRLPYEQYF
TGTGCCAGCTCAGGGGAAGACAGGCTCCCATACGAGCAGTACTTC
>TRBV3-1/TRBV3-2|.|.|TRBJ1-5
CASSQQTAQPQHF
TGTGCCAGCAGCCAGCAGACAGCGCAGCCCCAGCATTTT
>TRBV25-1|TRBD1|.|TRBJ1-1
CASSEPGTGPEAFF
TGTGCCAGCAGTGAACCCGGGACAGGGCCTGAAGCTTTCTTT
>TRBV19|.|.|TRBJ1-1
CASRAPRNTEAFF
TGTGCCAGTAGGGCCCCCAGGAACACTGAAGCTTTCTTT
>TRBV11-2|.|.|TRBJ2-7
CASSLEARTNGAQYF
TGTGCCAGCAGCTTAGAGGCCCGGACTAATGGAGCGCAGTACTTC
>TRBV5-5|.|.|TRBJ2-6
CASRKSLLGANVLTF
TGTGCCAGCAGAAAGAGTCTTCTCGGGGCCAACGTCCTGACTTTC
>TRBV5-1|.|once|TRBJ2-7
CASSLAGVRYEQYF
TGCGCCAGCAGCTTGGCCGGGGTGCGGTACGAGCAGTACTTC
>TRBV7-6|.|.|TRBJ2-5
CASSLAGLLSGRRQETQYF
TGTGCCAGCAGCTTAGCAGGCCTCCTCTCAGGGCGTAGGCAAGAGACCCAGTACTTC
>TRBV9|TRBD2|.|TRBJ2-5
CASSGIAGEAGGETQYF
TGTGCCAGCAGCGGGATAGCGGGGGAGGCAGGCGGAGAGACCCAGTACTTC
>TRBV11-2|TRBD2|.|TRBJ2-7
CASSLTSGGITSYEQYF
TGTGCCAGCAGCTTAACTAGCGGGGGGATAACTTCCTACGAGCAGTACTTC
>TRBV28|TRBD2|.|TRBJ2-3
CASSLRGRGLLLDTQYF
TGTGCCAGCAGTTTGAGGGGTCGGGGACTATTGCTCGATACGCAGTATTTT
>TRBV3-1/TRBV3-2|TRBD1|.|TRBJ2-1
CASSQGAGGKLNEQFF
TGTGCCAGCAGCCAAGGGGCAGGGGGTAAATTAAATGAGCAGTTCTTC
>TRBV4-2|TRBD1|.|TRBJ1-2
CASSHGRQGKGANYGYTF
TGTGCCAGCAGCCATGGCAGACAGGGAAAAGGTGCTAACTATGGCTACACCTTC
>TRBV19|.|.|TRBJ2-7
CASSAIGVGGIDEQYF
TGTGCCAGTAGTGCAATTGGGGTCGGGGGTATCGACGAGCAGTACTTC
>TRBV10-3|TRBD1|.|TRBJ2-3
CAIRTGQLTDTQYF
TGTGCCATCAGGACGGGACAGCTCACAGATACGCAGTATTTT
>TRBV10-1|TRBD2|once|TRBJ2-3
CASSTSGASTDTQYF
TGCGCCAGCAGTACTAGCGGGGCAAGCACAGATACGCAGTATTTT
>TRBV28|.|.|TRBJ2-7
CATNRVTYEQYF
TGTGCCACCAACAGGGTTACCTACGAGCAGTACTTC
>TRBV4-1|.|.|TRBJ1-6
CASSQGVDSLEPNSPLHF
TGCGCCAGCAGCCAGGGAGTGGACAGTCTGGAACCAAATTCACCCCTCCACTTT
>TRBV3-1/TRBV3-2|.|.|TRBJ2-7
CASRPMGETYEQYF
TGTGCCAGCAGACCCATGGGCGAAACCTACGAGCAGTACTTC
>TRBV5-6|.|few|TRBJ2-2
CASSLEPTSPGELFF
TGTGCCAGCAGCTTGGAGCCAACTTCTCCCGGGGAGCTGTTTTTT
>TRBV19|TRBD1|.|TRBJ1-1
CASSIGWTGGFTEAFF
TGTGCCAGTAGTATAGGTTGGACAGGGGGTTTTACTGAAGCTTTCTTT
>TRBV5-8|.|few|TRBJ1-1
CASSPGGQTEAFF
TGTGCCAGCAGCCCGGGGGGTCAGACTGAAGCTTTCTTT
>TRBV11-2|.|.|TRBJ1-4
CASSLVGRVVGEKLFF
TGTGCCAGCAGCTTAGTAGGCAGGGTAGTGGGTGAAAAACTGTTTTTT
>TRBV29-1|TRBD1|.|TRBJ1-5
CSVGTGAGQPQHF
TGCAGCGTGGGGACAGGGGCTGGTCAGCCCCAGCATTTT
>TRBV19|TRBD2|.|TRBJ2-1
CASSIGGSKGEQFF
TGTGCCAGTAGTATCGGGGGGAGCAAGGGTGAGCAGTTCTTC
>TRBV6-1|.|.|TRBJ1-6
CASSEGLGLGNSPLHF
TGTGCCAGCAGTGAAGGGCTGGGGCTGGGCAATTCACCCCTCCACTTT
>TRBV27|.|.|TRBJ2-5
CASSPHTNRRDF
TGTGCCAGCAGTCCACACACAAACCGTCGTGACTTC
>TRBV10-3|TRBD2|.|TRBJ2-7
CAISEGLAGEYEQYF
TGTGCCATCAGTGAGGGACTAGCGGGGGAGTACGAGCAGTACTTC
>TRBV5-1|.|.|TRBJ1-4
CASGGGSSTNEKLFF
TGCGCCTCGGGTGGAGGGTCTTCAACTAATGAAAAACTGTTTTTT
>TRBV7-8|TRBD2|.|TRBJ2-5
CASSLSGTSGRREETQYF
TGTGCCAGCAGCTTGAGCGGGACTAGCGGAAGGCGGGAAGAGACCCAGTACTTC
>TRBV4-1|.|once|TRBJ1-4
CASSQVSGYNEKLFF
TGCGCCAGCAGCCAAGTGTCGGGGTATAATGAAAAACTGTTTTTT
>TRBV5-1|TRBD2|.|TRBJ2-2
CASSSTGTIPNTGELFF
TGCGCCAGCAGCTCGACCGGGACTATCCCGAACACCGGGGAGCTGTTTTTT
>TRBV9|TRBD1|.|TRBJ1-2
CASSVARDRDNGYTF
TGTGCCAGCAGCGTAGCGAGAGACAGGGATAATGGCTACACCTTC